Presented here are 22 T cell receptor beta chains from one specimen sequenced in a study of shared clonotypes between healthy human individuals. Clones were sequenced by immunoSEQ multiplex PCR, and TCRdb holds only the in-frame ones, with some missing. The table includes a few hundred thousand clones, around 97% detected once. Sequenced: naive CD4+ T cells sorted from blood. Subset specified: CD45RA+ positively selected. Receptors were obtained from a woman younger than 45 in good health.

The chain uses TRBV13 and TRBJ2-7, with 7 bases matching TRBD1. Germline V gene lookup returns CDR1 PRHDT and CDR2 FYEKMQ (reference sequence). The CDR3 has 15 amino acids. Unmatched junction bases numbered 9, after V lost 5 bases and J lost 2 bases. The CDR3 region is CASSPRTGRPYEQYF. Written as DNA, the CDR3 is TGTGCCAGCAGCCCCAGGACAGGAAGGCCCTACGAGCAGTACTTC. The whole variable domain, remainder taken from reference TRBV13 and TRBJ2-7, is AAGVIQSPRHLIKEKRETATLKCYPIPRHDTVYWYQQGPGQDPQFLISFYEKMQSDKGSIPDRFSAQQFSDYHSELNMSSLELGDSALYFCASSPRTGRPYEQYFGPGTRLTVT.

The chain couples TRBV30 to TRBJ2-1; 10 nucleotides agree with TRBD2. Germline V CDR1 and CDR2: GTSNPN, SVGIG (reference sequence). V trimming: 1 base; J trimming: 7 bases; junction bases outside the gene matches: 7. This CDR3 is 15 amino acids long. CDR3 amino acids: CAWSGGSGRGNEQFF. DNA for the CDR3: TGTGCCTGGAGTGGGGGCAGCGGGAGGGGTAATGAGCAGTTCTTC.

V and J are TRBV19 and TRBJ2-1; possible D gene TRBD2, 5 bases. This CDR3 contains 12 residues. V lost 5 bases and J lost 9, with 11 bases in between. CDR1 and CDR2 (germline): LNHDA, SQIVND (reference sequence). CDR3 DNA sequence: TGTGCCAGTAGTCGGGGTAGCTTTGAGCAGTTCTTC. Encoded protein: CASSRGSFEQFF.

The chain has TRBV15 and TRBJ1-5, with TRBD1 as a possible D gene (6 bases). The ends were cut back, 1 base at V and 3 bases at J, with 10 bases in the middle. The CDR3 is 15 amino acids. From germline, CDR1 is LNHNV and CDR2 YYDKDF (reference sequence). The CDR3 DNA reads TGTGCCACCAGCAGAGTCACAGGGAACAATCAGCCCCAGCATTTT. Its translation is CATSRVTGNNQPQHF.

The chain couples TRBV18 to TRBJ2-5; 9 nucleotides agree with TRBD2. The CDR3 has 16 residues. From germline, CDR1 is KGHSH and CDR2 LQKENI. The J segment lost 4 bases and the V segment lost 0 bases, leaving 6 bases of the junction unmatched. CDR3 region: CASSPPTSGGGETQYF. CDR3 sequence (DNA): TGTGCCAGCTCACCACCGACTAGCGGAGGGGGAGAGACCCAGTACTTC.

Here the CDR3 reads CASGLRTGTSGPAEQFF. As DNA, the CDR3 is TGTGCTAGTGGTTTGAGGACCGGGACTAGCGGACCTGCTGAGCAGTTCTTC. J is TRBJ2-1 and V is TRBV12-5, with TRBD2 matching 11 bases. V shed 2 bases and J 9 bases; nucleotides not matched to a gene: 12. This CDR3 is built from 17 residues. Germline lookup yields CDR1 LGHNT and CDR2 FRNRAP.

This clone was found once. The rearrangement joins TRBV6-5 to TRBJ2-1; D is perhaps TRBD2 (5 bases). The germline V and J ends were trimmed by 5 bases and 3 bases, with 14 bases remaining between them. Germline lookup yields CDR1 MNHEY and CDR2 SVGAGI. There are 15 residues in the CDR3. In DNA form, the CDR3 reads TGTGCCAGCAGTCCCAGCGGAGAAGGCTACAATGAGCAGTTCTTC. It translates to CASSPSGEGYNEQFF.

The CDR3, as DNA: TGTGCCAGTAGTCCGACCTCAGCCTCCTACGAGCAGTACTTC. Protein sequence: CASSPTSASYEQYF. The V gene is TRBV19, the J gene TRBJ2-7, with D hard to call. V was clipped by 5 bases and J by 0 bases, with 11 bases between them. Germline V gene lookup returns CDR1 LNHDA and CDR2 SQIVND (reference sequence). The CDR3 consists of 14 residues.

CDR3 sequence (DNA): TGTGCCAGCAGCGCCCGCCTCGGGACAGGGGCCTACGAGCAGTACTTC. Its protein product is CASSARLGTGAYEQYF. V is TRBV11-2 and J is TRBJ2-7; TRBD1 matches 10 bases. Looked up from germline, CDR1 is SGHAT and CDR2 is FQNNGV. J was trimmed by 2 bases and V by 5 bases; bases with no gene match: 9. The CDR3 has 16 residues.

The J gene is TRBJ2-3, the V gene TRBV27, with 8 bases matching TRBD2. V shed 0 bases, J shed 6 bases, and the junction held 8 bases outside the gene matches. CDR1 is MNHEY, CDR2 SMNVEV, per germline (reference sequence). The CDR3 consists of 16 residues. For the CDR3, the DNA is TGTGCCAGCAGTTTATCCTCAGCGGGAGTTGGGGATACGCAGTATTTT. Amino acids: CASSLSSAGVGDTQYF.

The rearrangement joins TRBV7-9 to TRBJ1-1; a weak D match, TRBD1 (5 bases). Trimming took 4 bases from V and 4 from J, leaving 10 bases between them. Germline values: CDR1 SEHNR, CDR2 FQNEAQ (reference sequence). This CDR3 is 13 amino acids long. The CDR3 nucleotides read TGTGCCAGCAGCTCCGCGGGGGGCACTGAAGCTTTCTTT. Protein sequence: CASSSAGGTEAFF.

This chain joins TRBV28 and TRBJ2-5; TRBD1 aligns across 11 bases. The CDR3 has 14 residues. Germline V gives CDR1 MDHEN, CDR2 SYDVKM. V shed 3 bases, J shed 5 bases, and the junction held 2 bases outside the gene matches. The CDR3: CASSFGTGGETQYF. The DNA of the CDR3 is TGTGCCAGCAGTTTCGGGACAGGGGGGGAGACCCAGTACTTC.

V and J are TRBV27 and TRBJ2-3; D gene unclear. The V end was cut by 4 bases, the J end by 3 bases, with 17 bases between. The CDR3 totals 16 residues. The germline CDR1 and CDR2 sequences are MNHEY and SMNVEV (reference sequence). CDR3 bases: TGTGCCAGCAGTTATGGTAGCAAGGCCAGGACAGATACGCAGTATTTT. It yields the protein CASSYGSKARTDTQYF.

This clone was detected only once. V usage is TRBV2 and J usage is TRBJ2-2, with D unclear. The CDR3 extends over 15 amino acids. Germline CDR1 is SNHLY and CDR2 is FYNNEI. V was trimmed by 4 bases and J by 3 bases, leaving 12 bases between them. CDR3: CASSGLPSDTGELFF. CDR3 sequence (DNA): TGTGCCAGCAGTGGGCTGCCTTCGGACACCGGGGAGCTGTTTTTT. The variable domain in full, with the rest retrieved from reference TRBV2 and TRBJ2-2, is EPEVTQTPSHQVTQMGQEVILRCVPISNHLYFYWYRQILGQKVEFLVSFYNNEISEKSEIFDDQFSVERPDGSNFTLKIRSTKLEDSAMYFCASSGLPSDTGELFFGEGSRLTVL.

The rearrangement joins TRBV28 to TRBJ2-5; weak D call: TRBD1 (5 bases). Trimming took 4 bases from V and 4 from J, leaving 13 bases between them. The CDR3 sequence is 14 residues long. Germline values: CDR1 MDHEN, CDR2 SYDVKM. CDR3 residues: CASSSQGYGETQYF. The DNA for the CDR3 is TGTGCCAGCAGTTCTCAGGGTTATGGAGAGACCCAGTACTTC.

The CDR3 DNA sequence: TGTGCCAGCAGCTTAGAGCCGAGACTGCACACAGATACGCAGTATTTT. This translates into CASSLEPRLHTDTQYF. This chain uses TRBV7-9 with TRBJ2-3; D is undetermined. V lost 1 base and J lost 2, with 13 bases in between. The CDR3 length is 16 residues. Germline CDR1 reads SEHNR; CDR2 reads FQNEAQ (reference sequence). The full variable domain, with the rest looked up from reference TRBV7-9 and TRBJ2-3, is DTGVSQNPRHKITKRGQNVTFRCDPISEHNRLYWYRQTLGQGPEFLTYFQNEAQLEKSRLLSDRFSAERPKGSFSTLEIQRTEQGDSAMYLCASSLEPRLHTDTQYFGPGTRLTVL.

The CDR3 spells CASRGAGTGNQPQHF. CDR3 in DNA: TGTGCCAGCAGGGGAGCCGGGACAGGGAATCAGCCCCAGCATTTT. The chain is built from TRBV28 and TRBJ1-5; 9 bases fit TRBD1. Germline V gene data show CDR1 as MDHEN and CDR2 as SYDVKM. V gave up 6 bases and J gave up 4 bases; unmatched junction bases: 7. This CDR3 is built from 15 residues.

V is TRBV12-5 and J is TRBJ1-2; TRBD1 might be the D (5 bases). From germline, CDR1 is LGHNT and CDR2 FRNRAP. CDR3 length equals 16 residues. Trimming stripped 0 bases from V and 5 bases from J, with 16 bases between. CDR3 bases: TGTGCTAGTGGTTTGGTAATTGGGCAGGGCGGGTATGGCTACACCTTC. Translated: CASGLVIGQGGYGYTF. Using reference TRBV12-5 and TRBJ1-2 for the parts outside the CDR3, the full variable domain is DARVTQTPRHKVTEMGQEVTMRCQPILGHNTVFWYRQTMMQGLELLAYFRNRAPLDDSGMPKDRFSAEMPDATLATLKIQPSEPRDSAVYFCASGLVIGQGGYGYTFGSGTRLTVV.

The chain links TRBV7-9 to TRBJ2-2, with TRBD1 identical over 12 bases. The ends lost 6 bases at V and 7 bases at J; junction bases unmatched: 6. Germline V gives CDR1 SEHNR, CDR2 FQNEAQ (reference sequence). CDR3 length: 15 residues. The CDR3 here is CASSWDRGRSGELFF. The CDR3 nucleotides are TGTGCCAGCAGTTGGGACAGGGGGCGCAGCGGGGAGCTGTTTTTT.

J is TRBJ2-7 and V is TRBV29-1; D gene uncertain. In germline, CDR1 is SQVTM, CDR2 ANQGSEA. The CDR3 is 12 residues long. V was pared by 5 bases and J by 2 bases, with 10 bases between. This CDR3 reads CSVLDIAYEQYF. The DNA for the CDR3 is TGCAGCGTTCTTGACATCGCCTACGAGCAGTACTTC.

This chain joins TRBV6-5 and TRBJ2-3; D gene ambiguous. The V gene lost 7 bases and the J gene lost 1 base, with 15 bases spanning the gap. The CDR3 runs 15 residues. CDR1 is MNHEY and CDR2 is SVGAGI in the germline V gene. The CDR3 DNA follows: TGTGCCAGCACCTCGATAAGCACTCGCACAGATACGCAGTATTTT. Its protein is CASTSISTRTDTQYF.

The chain carries TRBV7-2 and TRBJ1-1; D is undetermined. Between the trimmed V and J ends, which lost 0 bases and 0 bases, there was a span of 8 bases. The CDR3 covers 15 residues. Germline values: CDR1 SGHTA, CDR2 FQGNSA. This CDR3 reads CASSLAVGLNTEAFF. The CDR3 region has the DNA TGTGCCAGCAGCTTAGCGGTGGGTTTGAACACTGAAGCTTTCTTT.